The subject of this entry is one TCR beta chain. Its antigen is currently unknown. The CDR3 has 15 residues. From germline, CDR1 is SGHVS and CDR2 FQNEAQ. V dropped 5 bases and J dropped 5; count of bases not matched to a gene: 11. Time point of the sample: week 3, after first cycle of checkpoint inhibitor. One draw preceded checkpoint blockade; another followed its first cycle at week 3. Response was assessed by RECIST 1.1 at 12 weeks, except a couple of rapid progressors. No patient had earlier systemic cancer treatment, concurrent immunosuppressants, or another active cancer. Assay used: immunoSEQ multiplex PCR; TCRdb lists only in-frame clones, some missing. In the table there are roughly 29,000 clones, roughly 83% of which are singletons. These data are taken from a study of blood T cell dynamics during melanoma immunotherapy. Study-wide results and limits: It remained unknown if the driving T cell clones were melanoma-specific.

The rearrangement uses TRBV7-8 and TRBJ1-2; TRBD1 matches at 7 bases. The sequence came from a human donor with melanoma. Source: blood, taken from a patient treated with checkpoint blockade. CDR3 protein: CASSPRQGPRYGYTF. The CDR3 bases are TGTGCCAGCAGCCCTAGACAGGGCCCCCGTTATGGCTACACCTTC.